The 9 T cell receptor beta chains listed next were all sequenced from one sample in a study of human T cells and chemical hapten exposure. TCRdb ran MiXCR on the RACE reads and lists one entry per CDR3 protein. The sample has around 380,000 distinct CDR3 sequences; around 5% are singletons. Regarding time point: pre-sensitization, week 0. The treatment denotes: therapeutic diphenylcyclopropenone sensitization with weekly scalp DPC. Sequenced here: whole blood, sampled in connection with sensitization to the hapten diphenylcyclopropenone (DPC). The receptor source for this set is a woman between 18 and 29 years old with alopecia areata. Some clones in this sample may be carry-over from other donors' samples.

This clonotype was recorded at least ten times. The genes are TRBV7-6 and TRBJ1-4, with TRBD1 as a possible D gene (5 bases). CDR1 and CDR2 from the germline V gene are SGHVS and FNYEAQ. Trimming shortened V by 2 bases and J by 0 bases, and 10 bases separated the two germline ends. The CDR3 runs 16 residues. CDR3 sequence (DNA): TGTGCCAGCAGCTTATTTGGGGGAGCAACTAATGAAAAACTGTTTTTT. Residues: CASSLFGGATNEKLFF.

This sequence joins TRBV6-1 and TRBJ2-5, with D tentatively TRBD2 (5 bases). CDR1 and CDR2 (germline): MNHNS, SASEGT. V shed 4 bases and J shed 5 bases, with 17 bases lying between them. The CDR3 has 15 amino acids. The CDR3: CASSVRGPRGETQYF. CDR3 nucleotide sequence: TGTGCCAGCAGTGTACGAGGACCCCGGGGTGAGACCCAGTACTTC.

This clonotype has a handful of counts. J is TRBJ1-2 and V is TRBV28; no firm D call. Germline assignment: CDR1 MDHEN and CDR2 SYDVKM. The CDR3 length is 16 residues. The germline V and J ends were trimmed by 6 bases and 5 bases, with 22 bases remaining between them. The CDR3 bases are TGTGCCAGCAGCCCTTCTTTGAGACCTACATCTTATGGCTACACCTTC. It yields the protein CASSPSLRPTSYGYTF.

The sample holds a few counts of this clonotype. The chain recombines TRBV5-1 with TRBJ1-2; no clear D. Deletions cut 1 base from V and 8 bases from J, with 12 bases between. The CDR3 consists of 13 residues. CDR1 and CDR2 from the germline V gene are SGHRS and YFSETQ. The DNA for the CDR3 is TGCGCCAGCAGCTTGTCGGAGCAGGACGGCTACACCTTC. Its translation is CASSLSEQDGYTF.

This clonotype was counted at least ten times. This chain joins TRBV1 and TRBJ2-5; TRBD2 is the table's D call and was not checked against the DNA. TRBV1 is marked as a pseudogene. There are 17 residues in the CDR3. The CDR3 loop is CTSSQDSERGGQETQYF. In nucleotides, the CDR3 is TGCACCAGCAGCCAAGATAGCGAGCGGGGGGGCCAGGAGACCCAGTACTTC.

The chain combines TRBV5-1 with TRBJ2-2, with D hard to call. Between the trimmed V and J ends, which lost 0 bases and 6 bases, there was a span of 9 bases. Germline V lookup: CDR1 SGHRS, CDR2 YFSETQ. The CDR3 runs 14 residues. The DNA of the CDR3 is TGCGCCAGCAGCTTGGAGACGAATGCCGGGGAGCTGTTTTTT. Its translation is CASSLETNAGELFF. Complete variable domain (other parts from reference TRBV5-1 and TRBJ2-2): KAGVTQTPRYLIKTRGQQVTLSCSPISGHRSVSWYQQTPGQGLQFLFEYFSETQRNKGNFPGRFSGRQFSNSRSEMNVSTLELGDSALYLCASSLETNAGELFFGEGSRLTVL.

This clonotype was recorded at least ten times. The DNA for the CDR3 is TGTGCCAGCAGTTTATTCCCGCAGGGTGGCTTGGGATCACCCCTCCACTTT. Encoded protein: CASSLFPQGGLGSPLHF. This chain links TRBV27 with TRBJ1-6; D possibly corresponds to TRBD1 (5 bases). V lost 1 base to trimming and J lost 10 bases, with 20 bases between them. Germline values: CDR1 MNHEY, CDR2 SMNVEV (reference sequence). This CDR3 comprises 17 residues.

In its sample, this clonotype was seen a few times. This chain joins TRBV4-3 and TRBJ1-5, with D perhaps TRBD1 (5 bases). Trimming shortened V by 0 bases and J by 4 bases, and 10 bases separated the two germline ends. CDR3 size: 15 residues. The germline V gene has CDR1 LGHNA and CDR2 YSLEER. The CDR3 bases are TGCGCCAGCAGCCAAGAGGGGGTGGGGAATCAGCCCCAGCATTTT. Protein sequence: CASSQEGVGNQPQHF.

The chain combines TRBV20-1 with TRBJ1-1; D is unclear. From germline, CDR1 is DFQATT and CDR2 SNEGSKA (reference sequence). V dropped 2 bases and J dropped 5 bases, with 15 bases sitting between them. The CDR3 is made up of 14 amino acids. DNA of the CDR3: TGCAGTGCTAGACCCCCGGCGGGCAGGACTGAAGCTTTCTTT. Translated, it gives CSARPPAGRTEAFF.